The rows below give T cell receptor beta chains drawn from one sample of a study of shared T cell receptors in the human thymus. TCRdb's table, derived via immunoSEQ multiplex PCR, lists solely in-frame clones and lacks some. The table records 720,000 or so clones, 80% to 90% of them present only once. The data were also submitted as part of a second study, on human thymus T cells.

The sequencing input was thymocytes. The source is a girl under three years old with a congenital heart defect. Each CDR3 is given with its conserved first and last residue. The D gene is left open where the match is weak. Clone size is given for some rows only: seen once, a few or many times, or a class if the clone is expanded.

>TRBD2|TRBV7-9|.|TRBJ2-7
TGTGCCAGCAGCGTCGGGACTAGCGGGGGGCCCCGCTCCTACGAGCAGTACTTC
CASSVGTSGGPRSYEQYF
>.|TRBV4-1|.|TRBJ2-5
TGCGCCAGCAGCCAAGTGCGGAAAGTCAAAGAGACCCAGTACTTC
CASSQVRKVKETQYF
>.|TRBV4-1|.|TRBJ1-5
TGCGCCAGCAGCCAAGAGGCAGAGGGCAGGGGAGTCAGTCAGAGCAATCAGCCCCAGCATTTT
CASSQEAEGRGVSQSNQPQHF
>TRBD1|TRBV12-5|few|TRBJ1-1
TGTGCTAGTGGTTTGGATTTGAGGTGGACAGGGGATGCCCTAAACACTGAAGCTTTCTTT
CASGLDLRWTGDALNTEAFF
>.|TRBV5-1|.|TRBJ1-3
TGCGCCAGCAGCTCCCAGACAGGCTCTGGAAACACCATATATTTT
CASSSQTGSGNTIYF
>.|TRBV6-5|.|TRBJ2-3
TGTGCCAGCAGTCCCGGGCCGGCGGGTACGCAGTATTTT
CASSPGPAGTQYF
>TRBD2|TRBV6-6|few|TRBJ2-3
TGTGCCAGCAGTTTACTAGCGGGGGGGCTGGGAGTGCAGTATTTT
CASSLLAGGLGVQYF
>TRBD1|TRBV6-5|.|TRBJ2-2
TGTGCCAGCAGTTACGCCTTTGAGACAGGGGCCGGGGAGCTGTTTTTT
CASSYAFETGAGELFF
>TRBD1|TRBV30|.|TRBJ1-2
TGTGCCTGGGGAATGACAGGGTCTGACTATGGCTACACCTTC
CAWGMTGSDYGYTF
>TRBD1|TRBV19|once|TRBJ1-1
TGTGCCAGTAGTATAGGGACAGGGGAAGGCACTGAAGCTTTCTTT
CASSIGTGEGTEAFF